This entry describes one TCR beta chain. There are 14 residues in the CDR3. Trimming cost V 5 bases and J 2 bases, with 11 bases left between them. Looked up from germline, CDR1 is LNHDA and CDR2 is SQIVND (reference sequence). The data were taken from a study of blood T cell repertoires in COVID-19. For the study at large: Sample material is recorded as cDNA or gDNA derived from T cells, B-cell-depleted T cells, or PBMCs.

Only in-frame clones appear in the TCRdb table, and some are missing; sequencing was by immunoSEQ multiplex PCR. The sample lists 450,000 or so clones, 89% occurring once. The source material was peripheral blood. The chain links TRBV19 to TRBJ2-3, with D perhaps TRBD2 (5 bases). The receptor's source is a young man with COVID-19, enrolled during active disease. CDR3 residues: CASSPTRFTDTQYF. In DNA form, the CDR3 reads TGTGCCAGTAGTCCTACTAGATTCACAGATACGCAGTATTTT. The complete variable domain, with remaining parts taken from reference TRBV19 and TRBJ2-3, reads DGGITQSPKYLFRKEGQNVTLSCEQNLNHDAMYWYRQDPGQGLRLIYYSQIVNDFQKGDIAEGYSVSREKKESFPLTVTSAQKNPTAFYLCASSPTRFTDTQYFGPGTRLTVL.